This passage covers 32 T cell receptor beta chains from one sample sequenced in a study of blood T cell repertoires in COVID-19. The protocol was immunoSEQ multiplex PCR, while the TCRdb copy is restricted to in-frame clones and leaves out a portion. Of around 220,000 clones listed, around 80% are singletons. The sample comprised peripheral blood. The origin of the receptors is a man aged 25 to 40 with active or convalescent COVID-19.

The chain uses TRBV2 and TRBJ2-7, with D hard to call. CDR3 length: 13 amino acids. Germline V gives CDR1 SNHLY, CDR2 FYNNEI. The V end lost 11 bases, the J end lost 2 bases, and 16 bases lay between the germline ends. The DNA of the CDR3 is TGTGCCGTCACGGTCCCGCTGGCCTACGAGCAGTACTTC. This translates into CAVTVPLAYEQYF.

The chain has TRBV7-9 and TRBJ2-6, with unresolved D. The germline V gene encodes CDR1 SEHNR and CDR2 FQNEAQ (reference sequence). Trimming pared 2 bases from V and 0 bases from J, leaving 5 bases between. This CDR3 contains 15 residues. The CDR3: CASSLSLSGANVLTF. CDR3 DNA sequence: TGTGCCAGCAGCTTAAGCCTCTCTGGGGCCAACGTCCTGACTTTC.

The rearrangement joins TRBV27 to TRBJ2-7; 11 bases map to TRBD2. The length of the CDR3 is 15 residues. Looked up from germline, CDR1 is MNHEY and CDR2 is SMNVEV (reference sequence). J gave up 6 bases and V 4 bases, and 8 bases lay outside the gene matches. CDR3 DNA: TGTGCCAGCAGTTCCATAGCGGGGGGGACCAGCGAGCAGTACTTC. The encoded protein is CASSSIAGGTSEQYF.

The chain links TRBV19 to TRBJ2-1; 7 nucleotides agree with TRBD2. Trimming cost V 3 bases and J 5 bases; bases outside gene matches: 4. The CDR3 extends over 14 amino acids. Looked up from germline, CDR1 is LNHDA and CDR2 is SQIVND (reference sequence). The DNA of the CDR3 is TGTGCCAGTAGTATTGGGCGGGGGAACAATGAGCAGTTCTTC. This translates into CASSIGRGNNEQFF.

The V gene is TRBV6-5, the J gene TRBJ1-1; D is unresolved. The CDR3 totals 13 residues. Germline CDR1 reads MNHEY; CDR2 reads SVGAGI. V was clipped by 6 bases and J by 6 bases, with 14 bases between them. The CDR3: CASSPDGGSEAFF. CDR3 sequence (DNA): TGTGCCAGCAGCCCCGATGGCGGATCTGAAGCTTTCTTT.

This rearrangement joins TRBV13 to TRBJ1-5; tentatively, D is TRBD1 (6 bases). The V gene lost 8 bases and the J gene lost 5 bases, with 16 bases spanning the gap. CDR1 and CDR2 (germline): PRHDT, FYEKMQ (reference sequence). The CDR3 has 14 residues. The CDR3: CASGLDRSYQPQHF. The CDR3 DNA sequence: TGTGCCAGCGGCCTAGACAGGTCCTATCAGCCCCAGCATTTT.

The chain uses TRBV6-1 and TRBJ1-1; 7 bases line up with TRBD1. Germline CDR1 and CDR2: MNHNS and SASEGT. This CDR3 has 15 amino acids. V dropped 2 bases and J dropped 5; count of bases not matched to a gene: 8. As DNA, the CDR3 is TGTGCCAGCAGTGAAAGCGAGACAGGGCGGACTGAAGCTTTCTTT. It specifies CASSESETGRTEAFF.

This clone was recorded once. The J gene is TRBJ2-6, the V gene TRBV6-1, with D perhaps matching TRBD1 (5 bases). V was shortened by 1 base and J by 1 base, with 8 bases between the two germline ends. Germline V gene lookup returns CDR1 MNHNS and CDR2 SASEGT. This CDR3 spans 16 amino acids. The CDR3, as DNA: TGTGCCAGCAGTGAAGACAGGTGGTCTGGGGCCAACGTCCTGACTTTC. Translating it yields CASSEDRWSGANVLTF.

This clone was picked up a small number of times. V and J are TRBV6-6 and TRBJ1-3, with 10 positions matching TRBD1. The V and J ends lost 0 bases and 4 bases, in that order; junction bases with no gene match: 3. The germline V gene encodes CDR1 MNHNY and CDR2 SVGAGI (reference sequence). There are 16 residues in the CDR3. Here the CDR3 DNA reads TGTGCCAGCAGTTACTCGGGACAGGGGTGGGGAAACACCATATATTTT. Its protein product is CASSYSGQGWGNTIYF.

The chain couples TRBV3-1 (or the pseudogene TRBV3-2) to TRBJ1-3; D unclear. Germline CDR1 reads LGHDT; CDR2 reads YNNKEL (reference sequence). The CDR3 is 16 residues long. The V end lost 0 bases, the J end lost 0 bases, and 9 bases lay between the germline ends. The CDR3 sequence: CASSQEEQTSGNTIYF. For the CDR3, the DNA is TGTGCCAGCAGCCAAGAGGAACAGACCTCTGGAAACACCATATATTTT.

J is TRBJ1-1 and V is TRBV27; tentatively, D is TRBD1 (5 bases). Germline CDR1 is MNHEY and CDR2 is SMNVEV (reference sequence). The CDR3 spans 13 residues. The ends were cut back, 5 bases at V and 2 bases at J, with 9 bases in the middle. CDR3 protein: CASSQQENTEAFF. CDR3 nucleotides: TGTGCCAGCAGTCAACAGGAAAACACTGAAGCTTTCTTT.

This clone was detected once. The chain recombines TRBV6-6 with TRBJ1-5, with D maybe TRBD1 (6 bases). The CDR3 has 14 amino acids. CDR1 and CDR2 from the germline V gene are MNHNY and SVGAGI (reference sequence). V lost 4 bases, J lost 10 bases, and 17 bases lay in between. The CDR3 nucleotides are TGTGCCAGCAGTTCCTCTACAGGGTTTGCTCCCCAGCATTTT. It yields the protein CASSSSTGFAPQHF.

The chain couples TRBV5-1 to TRBJ2-2, with TRBD2 identical over 7 bases. With V trimmed by 0 bases and J by 2 bases, 7 bases remained unmatched. Germline assignment: CDR1 SGHRS and CDR2 YFSETQ. CDR3 size: 17 residues. CDR3 nucleotide sequence: TGCGCCAGCAGCTTGGGTCTGGGACTACTAAACACCGGGGAGCTGTTTTTT. This sequence encodes CASSLGLGLLNTGELFF.

This clone was seen only a few times. The rearrangement joins TRBV5-5 to TRBJ1-6; TRBD1 aligns across 7 bases. Trimming removed 0 bases from V and 0 bases from J; junction bases left unmatched: 0. Germline V gene data show CDR1 as SGHKS and CDR2 as YYEKEE (reference sequence). The CDR3 has 16 residues. The CDR3 reads CASSLAGGSYNSPLHF. Written as DNA, the CDR3 is TGTGCCAGCAGCTTGGCAGGGGGCTCCTATAATTCACCCCTCCACTTT.

A word on this clone: The same CDR3 arises from other DNA sequences in this sample as well. J is TRBJ1-2 and V is TRBV7-2; the D gene is possibly TRBD1 (6 bases). Per the germline V gene, CDR1 is SGHTA and CDR2 is FQGNSA. The CDR3 length is 14 residues. The V end was cut by 8 bases, the J end by 8 bases, with 21 bases between. The chain's CDR3 is CASGYLGGAGGYTF. DNA of the CDR3: TGTGCCAGCGGCTACCTCGGGGGGGCGGGGGGCTACACCTTC. The whole variable domain, filled in from reference TRBV7-2 and TRBJ1-2, reads GAGVSQSPSNKVTEKGKDVELRCDPISGHTALYWYRQSLGQGLEFLIYFQGNSAPDKSGLPSDRFSAERTGGSVSTLTIQRTQQEDSAVYLCASGYLGGAGGYTFGSGTRLTVV.

The chain has TRBV6-5 and TRBJ2-7; D not certain. Germline assignment: CDR1 MNHEY and CDR2 SVGAGI. This CDR3 is built from 14 residues. The germline V and J ends were trimmed by 4 bases and 9 bases, with 19 bases remaining between them. The CDR3 loop is CASSLVGPYDVQYF. DNA of the CDR3: TGTGCCAGCAGTTTGGTTGGGCCCTACGATGTGCAGTACTTC.

The CDR3 coding sequence is TGTGCCAGCAGTTACTCAGGGGCCAGGAGCACAGATACGCAGTATTTT. Protein product: CASSYSGARSTDTQYF. This chain joins TRBV6-5 and TRBJ2-3, with a weak D call TRBD1 (5 bases). With 0 bases removed from V and 0 bases from J, the gap between germline ends came to 10 bases. CDR3 length equals 16 residues. Germline-derived CDR1 and CDR2 are MNHEY and SVGAGI.

The chain's CDR3 is CATTGLNTEAFF. In DNA form, the CDR3 reads TGTGCCACCACAGGTCTAAACACTGAAGCTTTCTTT. The chain joins TRBV6-5 to TRBJ1-1, with D possibly being TRBD1 (5 bases). V was cut by 10 bases and J by 2 bases, with 11 bases left in between. Germline values: CDR1 MNHEY, CDR2 SVGAGI. This CDR3 has 12 residues.

The rearrangement joins TRBV27 to TRBJ1-4, with D perhaps matching TRBD1 (5 bases). This CDR3 region has 13 residues. V lost 4 bases to trimming and J lost 8 bases, with 11 bases between them. Per germline, CDR1 MNHEY and CDR2 SMNVEV (reference sequence). Written as DNA, the CDR3 is TGTGCCAGCAGTTCAGGGTTTTTAGAAAAACTGTTTTTT. Residues: CASSSGFLEKLFF. Combining the CDR3 with reference TRBV27 and TRBJ1-4 gives the whole variable domain EAQVTQNPRYLITVTGKKLTVTCSQNMNHEYMSWYRQDPGLGLRQIYYSMNVEVTDKGDVPEGYKVSRKEKRNFPLILESPSPNQTSLYFCASSSGFLEKLFFGSGTQLSVL.

The rearrangement uses TRBV28 and TRBJ2-7, with a possible D match to TRBD2 (5 bases). Germline V CDR1 and CDR2: MDHEN, SYDVKM. The V and J ends lost 7 bases and 4 bases respectively, with 17 bases between them. The CDR3 length is 14 residues. The CDR3 region is CASTPGGRAYEQYF. The CDR3 DNA follows: TGTGCCAGCACCCCCGGCGGGCGGGCTTACGAGCAGTACTTC.

This chain links TRBV9 with TRBJ2-1, with 9 bases that match TRBD2. Unmatched junction bases numbered 6, after V lost 0 bases and J lost 8 bases. The CDR3 extends over 15 amino acids. The germline CDR1 and CDR2 sequences are SGDLS and YYNGEE. CDR3 loop: CASSVGGRAGDEQFF. In nucleotides, the CDR3 is TGTGCCAGCAGCGTAGGCGGGAGGGCCGGGGATGAGCAGTTCTTC.

This clone is a singleton in its sample. This chain links TRBV5-1 with TRBJ2-7; the D gene is possibly TRBD1 (5 bases). The CDR3 totals 15 residues. Trimming took off 0 bases at V and 1 base at J, with 11 bases between the two ends. Germline loops: CDR1 SGHRS, CDR2 YFSETQ. CDR3 residues: CASSLASGNSYEQYF. In nucleotides, the CDR3 is TGCGCCAGCAGCTTGGCGTCAGGGAATTCCTACGAGCAGTACTTC.

The V gene is TRBV6-2 or TRBV6-3, the J gene TRBJ1-1; 8 nucleotides line up with TRBD1. Germline V gene lookup returns CDR1 MNHEY and CDR2 SVGEGT. This CDR3 spans 15 amino acids. V lost 4 bases and J lost 3; bases outside the gene matches: 7. For the CDR3, the DNA is TGTGCCAGCAGTTCCTGGACAGGGAGGGACACTGAAGCTTTCTTT. This gives the protein CASSSWTGRDTEAFF.

The chain joins TRBV24-1 to TRBJ2-5; 10 nucleotides line up with TRBD1. The CDR3 totals 16 residues. Looked up from germline, CDR1 is KGHDR and CDR2 is SFDVKD. V lost 2 bases and J lost 5; bases outside the gene matches: 7. CDR3 nucleotides: TGTGCCACCAGTGATTCCGGGACAGGGGACGTCGAGACCCAGTACTTC. This sequence encodes CATSDSGTGDVETQYF.

This chain connects TRBV7-2 to TRBJ2-2; D is undetermined. CDR3 length equals 13 residues. The ends were cut back, 5 bases at V and 4 bases at J, with 8 bases in the middle. Germline V CDR1 and CDR2: SGHTA, FQGNSA. The CDR3 region has the DNA TGTGCCAGCAGCGCCACGGGCACCGGGGAGCTGTTTTTT. Translated, it gives CASSATGTGELFF.

The V call is TRBV3-1 (or the pseudogene TRBV3-2), the J call TRBJ1-6; D is perhaps TRBD1 (6 bases). The ends were cut back, 4 bases at V and 7 bases at J, with 11 bases in the middle. The CDR3 sequence is 14 residues long. Germline values: CDR1 LGHDT, CDR2 YNNKEL (reference sequence). For the CDR3, the DNA is TGTGCCAGCAGCCCGGACAGCGGCAATTCACCCCTCCACTTT. It yields the protein CASSPDSGNSPLHF.

This clone was recorded only once. The CDR3 loop reads CASSPRDSNTEAFF. In nucleotides, the CDR3 is TGTGCCAGCTCACCGCGAGACAGTAACACTGAAGCTTTCTTT. J is TRBJ1-1 and V is TRBV18; perhaps TRBD1 as D (5 bases). The CDR3 loop spans 14 amino acids. Trimming pared 3 bases from V and 2 bases from J, leaving 10 bases between. Looked up from germline, CDR1 is KGHSH and CDR2 is LQKENI.

This chain joins TRBV9 and TRBJ2-3, with D unclear. CDR3 length: 12 residues. The germline V and J ends were trimmed by 3 bases and 7 bases, with 9 bases remaining between them. Germline values: CDR1 SGDLS, CDR2 YYNGEE. CDR3 protein: CASSDEVNTQYF. CDR3 sequence (DNA): TGTGCCAGCAGCGACGAGGTTAATACGCAGTATTTT. Based on the CDR3 plus reference TRBV9 and TRBJ2-3, the full variable domain is DSGVTQTPKHLITATGQRVTLRCSPRSGDLSVYWYQQSLDQGLQFLIQYYNGEERAKGNILERFSAQQFPDLHSELNLSSLELGDSALYFCASSDEVNTQYFGPGTRLTVL.

The chain combines TRBV5-1 with TRBJ1-1, with 7 bases fitting TRBD1. This CDR3 has 15 amino acids. The J segment lost 3 bases and the V segment lost 4 bases, leaving 9 bases of the junction unmatched. Per the germline V gene, CDR1 is SGHRS and CDR2 is YFSETQ. CDR3 DNA: TGCGCCAGCAGCCCTCAATTAGGGACAGACACTGAAGCTTTCTTT. Protein product: CASSPQLGTDTEAFF.

This rearrangement joins TRBV19 to TRBJ2-3, with D perhaps TRBD1 (6 bases). Trimming took 4 bases from V and 2 from J, leaving 13 bases between them. The CDR3 is 15 amino acids. Germline V CDR1 and CDR2: LNHDA, SQIVND (reference sequence). The CDR3, as DNA: TGTGCCAGTAGTACAGACAGGTACGCCACAGATACGCAGTATTTT. As protein: CASSTDRYATDTQYF.

The gene calls are TRBV5-6 and TRBJ2-7; a possible D gene is TRBD2 (6 bases). Germline V gives CDR1 SGHDT, CDR2 YYEEEE. The CDR3 consists of 12 residues. V lost 4 bases, J lost 4 bases, and 9 bases lay in between. The CDR3 region is CASSTSSYEQYF. CDR3 in DNA: TGTGCCAGCAGCACTAGCAGTTACGAGCAGTACTTC. Based on the CDR3 plus reference TRBV5-6 and TRBJ2-7, the full variable domain is DAGVTQSPTHLIKTRGQQVTLRCSPKSGHDTVSWYQQALGQGPQFIFQYYEEEERQRGNFPDRFSGHQFPNYSSELNVNALLLGDSALYLCASSTSSYEQYFGPGTRLTVT.

J is TRBJ2-1 and V is TRBV28; 10 bases map to TRBD2. V lost 7 bases and J lost 9; bases outside the gene matches: 9. This CDR3 region has 14 residues. Germline V CDR1 and CDR2: MDHEN, SYDVKM. The DNA for the CDR3 is TGTGCCAGCACGACGAGCGGGGGGGCCGGTGAGCAGTTCTTC. It is translated as CASTTSGGAGEQFF.